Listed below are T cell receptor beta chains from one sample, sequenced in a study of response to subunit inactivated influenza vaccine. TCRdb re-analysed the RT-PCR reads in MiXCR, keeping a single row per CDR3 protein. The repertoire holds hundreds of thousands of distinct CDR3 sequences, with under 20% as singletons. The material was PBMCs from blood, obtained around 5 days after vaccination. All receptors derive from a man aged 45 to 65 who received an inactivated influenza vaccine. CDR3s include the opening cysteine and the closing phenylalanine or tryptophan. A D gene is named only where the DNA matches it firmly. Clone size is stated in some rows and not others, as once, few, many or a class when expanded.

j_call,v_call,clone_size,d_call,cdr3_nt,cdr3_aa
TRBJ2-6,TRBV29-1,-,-,TGCAGCGTACTAGGGAGGGCCAACGTCCTGACTTTC,CSVLGRANVLTF
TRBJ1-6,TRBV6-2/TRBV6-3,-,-,TGTGCCAGCTACGATCCTCCAGGGAACTTTGTCGGGGCACCCCTCCACTTT,CASYDPPGNFVGAPLHF
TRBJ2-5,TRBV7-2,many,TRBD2,TGTGCCAGCAGCACTTCTAGCGGGAGTCAAGAGACCCAGTACTTC,CASSTSSGSQETQYF
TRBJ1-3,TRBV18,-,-,TGTGCCAGCTCACCACGCTCAGGATCCTCTGGAAACACCATATATTTT,CASSPRSGSSGNTIYF
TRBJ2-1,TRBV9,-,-,TGTGCCAGCAGCGTAGAGGCTAGCACATACAATGAGCAGTTCTTC,CASSVEASTYNEQFF
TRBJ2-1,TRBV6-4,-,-,TGTGCCAGCAGTGACTCTCACGGGCGATACAATGAGCAGTTCTTC,CASSDSHGRYNEQFF
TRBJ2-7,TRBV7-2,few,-,TGTGCCAGCAGCTTAGTCACAGAGCAGTACTTC,CASSLVTEQYF
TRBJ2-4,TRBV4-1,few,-,TGCGCCAGCAGCCCAGGGGACGACAAAAACATTCAGTACTTC,CASSPGDDKNIQYF
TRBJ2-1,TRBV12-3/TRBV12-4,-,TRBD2,TGTGCCACCTCGGTAGCGGGGGGTTACAATGAGCAGTTCTTC,CATSVAGGYNEQFF
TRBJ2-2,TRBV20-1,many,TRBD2,TGCAGTGCCCGACCCGCCTTGGGACTAGCGGAGAACACCGGGGAGCTGTTTTTT,CSARPALGLAENTGELFF
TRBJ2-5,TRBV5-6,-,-,TGTGCCAGCAGCTTGGGTATCGGGCCGCCCGGGCCCCAGTACTTC,CASSLGIGPPGPQYF
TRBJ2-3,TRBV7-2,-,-,TGTGCCAGCAGCTTAGGACGGGCCTTCACAGATACGCAGTATTTT,CASSLGRAFTDTQYF
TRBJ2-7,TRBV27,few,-,TGTGCCAGCAGTGCTCTCGTCCCCCCCTACGAGCAGTACTTC,CASSALVPPYEQYF
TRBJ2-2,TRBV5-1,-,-,TGCGCCAGCAGCTTGGTCGGCAGGGCGACCGGGGAGCTGTTTTTT,CASSLVGRATGELFF
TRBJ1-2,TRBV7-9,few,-,TGTGCCAGCAGCTTACCAGTTTACTATGGCTACACCTTC,CASSLPVYYGYTF
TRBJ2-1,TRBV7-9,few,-,TGTGCCAGCAGCTTAGGGCGGCCCATCGGGTACAATGAGCAGTTCTTC,CASSLGRPIGYNEQFF
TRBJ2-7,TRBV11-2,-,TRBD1,TGTGCCAGCAGTACAAACCGGAGGCACCGGGACAGCCACTCCTACGAGCAGTACTTC,CASSTNRRHRDSHSYEQYF
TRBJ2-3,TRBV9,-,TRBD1,TGTGCCAGCAGCTCCCGGGACAGGGAGGGCACAGATACGCAGTATTTT,CASSSRDREGTDTQYF
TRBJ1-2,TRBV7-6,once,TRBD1,TGTGCCAGCAGCAACCGGGACAGGGAACACACCTTC,CASSNRDREHTF
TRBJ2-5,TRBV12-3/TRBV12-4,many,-,TGTGCCAGCAGTTTAGGGCTGGAAGAGACCCAGTACTTC,CASSLGLEETQYF
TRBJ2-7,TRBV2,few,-,TGTGCCAGCACCGCGGGATTAGGCCTCTCCTACGAGCAGTACTTC,CASTAGLGLSYEQYF
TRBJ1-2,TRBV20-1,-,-,TGCAGTGCTAGAAATTATTCCCAGACGGGGGCTCAAATTACTAACTATGGCTACACCTTC,CSARNYSQTGAQITNYGYTF
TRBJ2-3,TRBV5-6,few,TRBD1,TGTGCCAGCAGCTACAGGACAGGGTCTAGCACAGATACGCAGTATTTT,CASSYRTGSSTDTQYF
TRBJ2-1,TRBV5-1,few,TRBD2,TGCGCCAGCAGCTTGAAAGCGGGAGATGAGCAGTTCTTC,CASSLKAGDEQFF
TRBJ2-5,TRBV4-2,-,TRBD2,TGTGCCAGCGGACGGCTGGGACTAGCGGGAGGGCAAGAGACCCAGTACTTC,CASGRLGLAGGQETQYF
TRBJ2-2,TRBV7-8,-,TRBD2,TGTGCCAGCAGCTCCCGAAGGCTAGCGGGAGGTTTTAACACCGGGGAGCTGTTTTTT,CASSSRRLAGGFNTGELFF
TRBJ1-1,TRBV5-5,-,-,TGTGCCAGCAGTCCAAAGGGTACCACTGAAGCTTTCTTT,CASSPKGTTEAFF
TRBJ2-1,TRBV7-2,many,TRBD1,TGTGCCAGCAGCCAACCAGGACAGGGGTACAATGAGCAGTTCTTC,CASSQPGQGYNEQFF
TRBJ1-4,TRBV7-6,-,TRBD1,TGTGCCAGCAGCGAGCAGGGGGCGAGTGAAAAACTGTTTTTT,CASSEQGASEKLFF
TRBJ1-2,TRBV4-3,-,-,TGCGCCAGCAGCCAAGATCGGAGGGGAGGGCCCTATGGCTACACCTTC,CASSQDRRGGPYGYTF
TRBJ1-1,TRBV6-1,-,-,TGTGCCAGCAGTGATTACGCAGAAAGGGGAACTGAAGCTTTCTTT,CASSDYAERGTEAFF
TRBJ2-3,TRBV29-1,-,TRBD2,TGCAGCGTTGACTCCTACGGGGGGGCCGGGCACACAGATACGCAGTATTTT,CSVDSYGGAGHTDTQYF
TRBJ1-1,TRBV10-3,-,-,TGTGCCATCAACCCACAGGGACCCTTCACTGAAGCTTTCTTT,CAINPQGPFTEAFF
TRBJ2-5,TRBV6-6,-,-,TGTGCCAGCAGGAATCCGATAGAAGAGACCCAGTACTTC,CASRNPIEETQYF
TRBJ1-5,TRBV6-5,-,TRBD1,TGTGCCAGCAGTTACCGCCGGGACAGGGGCGAACAGCCCCAGCATTTT,CASSYRRDRGEQPQHF
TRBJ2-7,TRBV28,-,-,TGTGCCAGCAGTTTGGACCAGGGCAGTTCCTACGAGCAGTACTTC,CASSLDQGSSYEQYF
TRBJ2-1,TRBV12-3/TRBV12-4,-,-,TGTGCCAGCAGTTTTTGGCAGGAATACAATGAGCAGTTCTTC,CASSFWQEYNEQFF
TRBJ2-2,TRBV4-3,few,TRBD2,TGCGCCAGCAGCCCCGGGACTAGCGGGAACACCGGGGAGCTGTTTTTT,CASSPGTSGNTGELFF
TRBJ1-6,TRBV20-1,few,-,TGCAGTGCTAGAGTGGCAGGGAATTCACCCCTCCACTTT,CSARVAGNSPLHF
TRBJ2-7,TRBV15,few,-,TGTGCCACCAGCATAGGGCTCGAGCAGTACTTC,CATSIGLEQYF
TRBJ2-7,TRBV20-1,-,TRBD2,TGCAGTGCTAGAATTGGCGGGAGTGTTTACGAGCAGTACTTC,CSARIGGSVYEQYF
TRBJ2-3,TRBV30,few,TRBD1,TGTGCCTGGAGTGTACGGACAGGACACACAGATACGCAGTATTTT,CAWSVRTGHTDTQYF